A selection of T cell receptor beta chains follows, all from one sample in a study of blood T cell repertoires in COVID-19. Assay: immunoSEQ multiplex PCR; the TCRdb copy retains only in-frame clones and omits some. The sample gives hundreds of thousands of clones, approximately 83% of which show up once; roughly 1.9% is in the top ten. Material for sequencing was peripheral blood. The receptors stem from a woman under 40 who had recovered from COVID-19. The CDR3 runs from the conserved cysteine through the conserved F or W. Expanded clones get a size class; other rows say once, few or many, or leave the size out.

CDR3 protein: CAISPRGDNEQFF; V gene: TRBV10-3; CDR3 length: 13; clone size: few; J gene: TRBJ2-1
CDR3 protein: CASSLRRDRGLYRADTQYF; V gene: TRBV5-1; CDR3 length: 19; clone size: once; J gene: TRBJ2-3
CDR3 protein: CASSQPGGMNTEAFF; V gene: TRBV3-1/TRBV3-2; CDR3 length: 15; clone size: NA; J gene: TRBJ1-1
CDR3 protein: CASSQTTISLPVGTQYF; V gene: TRBV6-2/TRBV6-3; CDR3 length: 17; clone size: NA; J gene: TRBJ2-5
CDR3 protein: CASSPGQGDYNEQFF; V gene: TRBV27; CDR3 length: 15; clone size: NA; J gene: TRBJ2-1
CDR3 protein: CASSPLYGDRGSYNSPLHF; V gene: TRBV18; CDR3 length: 19; clone size: few; J gene: TRBJ1-6
CDR3 protein: CSVDPGGETQYF; V gene: TRBV29-1; CDR3 length: 12; clone size: NA; J gene: TRBJ2-5
CDR3 protein: CASSLGLGEDGYTF; V gene: TRBV7-6; CDR3 length: 14; clone size: NA; J gene: TRBJ1-2
CDR3 protein: CASRRTINYGYTF; V gene: TRBV6-5; CDR3 length: 13; clone size: NA; J gene: TRBJ1-2
CDR3 protein: CASSVDLGTGGNEQYF; V gene: TRBV5-1; CDR3 length: 16; clone size: NA; J gene: TRBJ2-7
CDR3 protein: CSVDRGSSEQYF; V gene: TRBV29-1; CDR3 length: 12; clone size: once; J gene: TRBJ2-7
CDR3 protein: CASSQDTSGRGSHGVF; V gene: TRBV7-2; CDR3 length: 16; clone size: once; J gene: TRBJ2-1
CDR3 protein: CASSLSAGAIAYEQYF; V gene: TRBV10-3; CDR3 length: 16; clone size: NA; J gene: TRBJ2-7
CDR3 protein: CASGAQGASYGYTF; V gene: TRBV7-2; CDR3 length: 14; clone size: NA; J gene: TRBJ1-2
CDR3 protein: CASSTAGTSGRIVSYEQYF; V gene: TRBV27; CDR3 length: 19; clone size: NA; J gene: TRBJ2-7
CDR3 protein: CASSLNRVEEKLFF; V gene: TRBV5-6; CDR3 length: 14; clone size: once; J gene: TRBJ1-4
CDR3 protein: CASSEAHLAGGLGETQYF; V gene: TRBV2; CDR3 length: 18; clone size: NA; J gene: TRBJ2-5
CDR3 protein: CASSQVSGEQETQYF; V gene: TRBV3-1/TRBV3-2; CDR3 length: 15; clone size: NA; J gene: TRBJ2-5